The entry that follows covers one T cell receptor beta chain sequence. Germline CDR1 and CDR2: WNHNN and SYGVQD (reference sequence). The ends were cut back, 0 bases at V and 7 bases at J, with 19 bases in the middle. This CDR3 comprises 17 residues. Original methodology: Amplification from reference gene primers served as the basis for estimated nucleated cell counts. This table comes from immunoSEQ multiplex PCR, and its TCRdb copy is limited to in-frame clones, with some not included. Clone size and V and J calls were adopted from that table, with D and trimming inferred from the DNA. The sample shows about 110,000 clones, 90% of them seen only once. This sample is drawn from a study of blood T cell repertoires in COVID-19. At the level of the study: Acute and convalescent COVID-19 specimens originated in the United States, Italy and Spain. T cells, B-cell-depleted T cells, or PBMCs supplied cDNA or gDNA.

J is TRBJ1-5 and V is TRBV10-1, with D tentatively TRBD1 (5 bases). The receptor's source is a human donor in a cohort sampled during active COVID-19. Specimen: peripheral blood. The CDR3 DNA reads as TGCGCCAGCAGTGAGTCGGCGGGGAGGCAGGGTGGACAGCCCCAGCATTTT. It specifies CASSESAGRQGGQPQHF.